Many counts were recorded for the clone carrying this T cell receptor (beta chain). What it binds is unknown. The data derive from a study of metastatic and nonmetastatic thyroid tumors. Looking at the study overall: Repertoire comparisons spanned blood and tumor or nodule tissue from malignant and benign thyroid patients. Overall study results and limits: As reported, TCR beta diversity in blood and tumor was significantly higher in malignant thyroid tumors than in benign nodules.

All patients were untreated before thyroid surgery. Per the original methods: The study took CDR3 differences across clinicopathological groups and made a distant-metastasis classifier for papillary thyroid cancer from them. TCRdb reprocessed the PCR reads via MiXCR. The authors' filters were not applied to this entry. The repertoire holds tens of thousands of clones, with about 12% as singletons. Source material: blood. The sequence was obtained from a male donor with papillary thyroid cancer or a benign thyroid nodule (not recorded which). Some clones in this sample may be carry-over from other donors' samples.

The CDR3 coding sequence is TGTGCCAGCAGTGAACATAGCAATCAGCCCCAGCATTTT. The encoded protein is CASSEHSNQPQHF. The gene calls are TRBV6-4 and TRBJ1-5; D unclear. V was trimmed by 3 bases and J by 0 bases, leaving 3 bases between them. The CDR3 covers 13 residues. Germline values: CDR1 MRHNA, CDR2 SNTAGT.